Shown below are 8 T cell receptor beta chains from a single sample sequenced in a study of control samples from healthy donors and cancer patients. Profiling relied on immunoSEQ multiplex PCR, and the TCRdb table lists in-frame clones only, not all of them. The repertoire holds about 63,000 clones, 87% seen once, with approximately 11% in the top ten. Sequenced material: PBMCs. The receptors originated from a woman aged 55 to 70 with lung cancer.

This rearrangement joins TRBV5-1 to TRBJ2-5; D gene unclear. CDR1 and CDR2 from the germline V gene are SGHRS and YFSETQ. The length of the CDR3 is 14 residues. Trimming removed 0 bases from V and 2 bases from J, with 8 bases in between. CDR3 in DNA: TGCGCCAGCAGCTTGGACCCAAGACAAGAGACCCAGTACTTC. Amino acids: CASSLDPRQETQYF.

The CDR3, as DNA: TGCAGCGTTGAAGATCCGGCCAGGGGTGTGTGGGAGCAGTACTTC. Residues: CSVEDPARGVWEQYF. V usage is TRBV29-1 and J usage is TRBJ2-7; perhaps TRBD1 as D (6 bases). This CDR3 has 15 residues. Germline V gives CDR1 SQVTM, CDR2 ANQGSEA. V lost 0 bases and J lost 7, with 19 bases in between.

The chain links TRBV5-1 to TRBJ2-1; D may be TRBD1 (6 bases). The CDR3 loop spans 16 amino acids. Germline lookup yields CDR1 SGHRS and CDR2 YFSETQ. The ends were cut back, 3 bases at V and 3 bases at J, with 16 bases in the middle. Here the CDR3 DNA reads TGCGCCAGCAGCTCGAAACCCCGGGACAACTACAATGAGCAGTTCTTC. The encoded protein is CASSSKPRDNYNEQFF.

For the CDR3, the DNA is TGCGCCAGCAGCCAAGACCAGACGAACACTGAAGCTTTCTTT. It is translated as CASSQDQTNTEAFF. The chain combines TRBV4-1 with TRBJ1-1; no clear D. Trimming removed 0 bases at V and 1 base at J, with 6 bases between. This CDR3 has 14 residues. From germline, CDR1 is MGHRA and CDR2 YSYEKL.

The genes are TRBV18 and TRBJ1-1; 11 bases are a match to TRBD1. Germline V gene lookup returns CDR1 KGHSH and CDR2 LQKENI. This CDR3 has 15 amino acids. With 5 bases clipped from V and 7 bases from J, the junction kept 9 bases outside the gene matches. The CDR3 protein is CASSSGGTGGDEAFF. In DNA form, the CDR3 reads TGTGCCAGCTCATCCGGAGGGACAGGGGGAGATGAAGCTTTCTTT.

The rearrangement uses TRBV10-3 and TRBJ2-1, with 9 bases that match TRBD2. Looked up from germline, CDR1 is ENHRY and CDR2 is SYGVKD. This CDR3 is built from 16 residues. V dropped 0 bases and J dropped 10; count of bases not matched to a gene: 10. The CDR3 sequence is CAISESSSGVGEEQFF. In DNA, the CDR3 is TGTGCCATCAGTGAGTCGTCTAGCGGGGTCGGTGAGGAGCAGTTCTTC.

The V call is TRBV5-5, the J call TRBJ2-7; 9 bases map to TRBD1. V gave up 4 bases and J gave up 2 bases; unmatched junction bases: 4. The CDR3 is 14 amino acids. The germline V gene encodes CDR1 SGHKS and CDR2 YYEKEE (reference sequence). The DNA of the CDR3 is TGTGCCAGCAGCCGGACAGGGGAGGCCTACGAGCAGTACTTC. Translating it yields CASSRTGEAYEQYF.

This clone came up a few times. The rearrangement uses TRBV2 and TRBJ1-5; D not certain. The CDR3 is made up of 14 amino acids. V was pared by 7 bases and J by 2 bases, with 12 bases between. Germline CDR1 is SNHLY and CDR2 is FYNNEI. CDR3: CASKKGVGNQPQHF. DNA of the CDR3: TGTGCCAGCAAAAAAGGAGTTGGCAATCAGCCCCAGCATTTT.